A selection of T cell receptor beta chains follows, all from one sample in a study of T cell responses to AZD1222 COVID-19 vaccine. The repertoire was sequenced with immunoSEQ multiplex PCR; TCRdb's copy has only in-frame clones and lacks some. The table shows under 85,000 clones, with roughly 90% occurring only once. The input for sequencing was peripheral blood, taken on day 0 of AZD1222 vaccination. These TCRs come from an adult in good health. The CDR3 runs from the conserved cysteine through the conserved F or W. D genes are given only for firm matches. Clone size appears in some rows only: once, few, many, or a class for an expanded clone.

CDR3nt: TGTGCCAGCAGCCTTAGCGGGCAATCCTACAATGAGCAGTTCTTC; CDR3aa: CASSLSGQSYNEQFF; abundance: -; j_gene: TRBJ2-1; d_gene: TRBD2; v_gene: TRBV5-4
CDR3nt: TGTGCCAGCAGTCCCTTACTAGCGGCGACCGAGCAGTACTTC; CDR3aa: CASSPLLAATEQYF; abundance: -; j_gene: TRBJ2-7; d_gene: TRBD2; v_gene: TRBV9
CDR3nt: TGTGCCAGCAGTGAAGCGCTTGGAGGTGGCGGGGAGCTGTTTTTT; CDR3aa: CASSEALGGGGELFF; abundance: once; j_gene: TRBJ2-2; d_gene: -; v_gene: TRBV2
CDR3nt: TGTGCCACCAGCACCCTCCCAACGGGAGAAATCTACAATGAGCAGTTCTTC; CDR3aa: CATSTLPTGEIYNEQFF; abundance: -; j_gene: TRBJ2-1; d_gene: -; v_gene: TRBV15
CDR3nt: TGCGCCAGCAGCGCCTCGGACACCCAGTCTTCACCCCTCCACTTT; CDR3aa: CASSASDTQSSPLHF; abundance: once; j_gene: TRBJ1-6; d_gene: -; v_gene: TRBV5-1
CDR3nt: TGTGCCAGCAGCCCCGAACGGTACACTGAAGCTTTCTTT; CDR3aa: CASSPERYTEAFF; abundance: -; j_gene: TRBJ1-1; d_gene: -; v_gene: TRBV7-9
CDR3nt: TGTGCCAGCAGTGGTGTGATTAGAAGAACCGGGAACACTGAAGCTTTCTTT; CDR3aa: CASSGVIRRTGNTEAFF; abundance: few; j_gene: TRBJ1-1; d_gene: -; v_gene: TRBV6-1
CDR3nt: TGTGCCAGCAGCTCCGGAGTCTACAATGAGCAGTTCTTC; CDR3aa: CASSSGVYNEQFF; abundance: -; j_gene: TRBJ2-1; d_gene: -; v_gene: TRBV11-3
CDR3nt: TGTGCCAGCAGCCCACGGACAGGGGGCCCAGAGACCCAGTACTTC; CDR3aa: CASSPRTGGPETQYF; abundance: once; j_gene: TRBJ2-5; d_gene: TRBD1; v_gene: TRBV9
CDR3nt: TGTGCCAGCAGTGAGATTCAGCAAGAGACCCAGTACTTC; CDR3aa: CASSEIQQETQYF; abundance: -; j_gene: TRBJ2-5; d_gene: -; v_gene: TRBV6-1
CDR3nt: TGTGCCTGGAGTTTAGCGTCTGGAAACACCATATATTTT; CDR3aa: CAWSLASGNTIYF; abundance: -; j_gene: TRBJ1-3; d_gene: -; v_gene: TRBV30
CDR3nt: TGTGCCATAAACCCGGGGGACCTAACCGGGGAGCTGTTTTTT; CDR3aa: CAINPGDLTGELFF; abundance: -; j_gene: TRBJ2-2; d_gene: -; v_gene: TRBV10-3
CDR3nt: TGCGCCAGCAGCTTGGTCCTAGCGGGAGCAGATACGCAGTATTTT; CDR3aa: CASSLVLAGADTQYF; abundance: -; j_gene: TRBJ2-3; d_gene: TRBD2; v_gene: TRBV5-1
CDR3nt: TGTGCCAGCAGCTTAGCGAGTTCAAGGGGTAGGACAGATACGCAGTATTTT; CDR3aa: CASSLASSRGRTDTQYF; abundance: -; j_gene: TRBJ2-3; d_gene: -; v_gene: TRBV7-9
CDR3nt: TGTGCCAGCAGTGAAACGGGGGGCTCCTACAATGAGCAGTTCTTC; CDR3aa: CASSETGGSYNEQFF; abundance: -; j_gene: TRBJ2-1; d_gene: TRBD2; v_gene: TRBV2
CDR3nt: TGTGCCAGCAGCTTAGCCGGGATTCAGGGTGGCTACACCTTC; CDR3aa: CASSLAGIQGGYTF; abundance: -; j_gene: TRBJ1-2; d_gene: -; v_gene: TRBV7-2
CDR3nt: TGTGCCATCAGTGGGGCCGGACTAGCTAACACAGATACGCAGTATTTT; CDR3aa: CAISGAGLANTDTQYF; abundance: -; j_gene: TRBJ2-3; d_gene: TRBD2; v_gene: TRBV10-3
CDR3nt: TGTGCCAGCTCACACCCGGGACAGTTGAAGAACTATGGCTACACCTTC; CDR3aa: CASSHPGQLKNYGYTF; abundance: -; j_gene: TRBJ1-2; d_gene: TRBD1; v_gene: TRBV18
CDR3nt: TGTGCCAGCAGCACAGGGTTAGTAGGTTCACCCCTCCACTTT; CDR3aa: CASSTGLVGSPLHF; abundance: -; j_gene: TRBJ1-6; d_gene: -; v_gene: TRBV6-4
CDR3nt: TGTGCCAGCAGCCCAAGCCAGACGGGAGGAGAGACCCAGTACTTC; CDR3aa: CASSPSQTGGETQYF; abundance: -; j_gene: TRBJ2-5; d_gene: TRBD2; v_gene: TRBV9
CDR3nt: TGTGCCAGCAGCTTATATTTGGCGGGGGGGCCCACAGATACGCAGTATTTT; CDR3aa: CASSLYLAGGPTDTQYF; abundance: once; j_gene: TRBJ2-3; d_gene: TRBD2; v_gene: TRBV7-2
CDR3nt: TGTGCCAGCAGTCCTTTGGGGACCGGCTACACCTTC; CDR3aa: CASSPLGTGYTF; abundance: -; j_gene: TRBJ1-2; d_gene: -; v_gene: TRBV6-5
CDR3nt: TGTGCCAGTAGTATCCCACCGAAAGAGACCCAGTACTTC; CDR3aa: CASSIPPKETQYF; abundance: -; j_gene: TRBJ2-5; d_gene: -; v_gene: TRBV19
CDR3nt: TGTGCCGTCCAAAACGGAGGGGGTAGCAATCAGCCCCAGCATTTT; CDR3aa: CAVQNGGGSNQPQHF; abundance: -; j_gene: TRBJ1-5; d_gene: -; v_gene: TRBV5-4
CDR3nt: TGTGCCAGCAGCGTCAGTGGGGGCACTGAAGCTTTCTTT; CDR3aa: CASSVSGGTEAFF; abundance: -; j_gene: TRBJ1-1; d_gene: -; v_gene: TRBV9
CDR3nt: TGTGCCAGCTCACTGGGGCGTCTAGCGGGAGTTTCCTACGAGCAGTACTTC; CDR3aa: CASSLGRLAGVSYEQYF; abundance: -; j_gene: TRBJ2-7; d_gene: TRBD2; v_gene: TRBV18
CDR3nt: TGTGCCAGTAGTATAAACTCCGGGGTGAGCAGCGATACGCAGTATTTT; CDR3aa: CASSINSGVSSDTQYF; abundance: -; j_gene: TRBJ2-3; d_gene: -; v_gene: TRBV19
CDR3nt: TGCGCCAGCAGCCATCCCGGGACTAGCGGGGGGGTTAAGACCCAGTACTTC; CDR3aa: CASSHPGTSGGVKTQYF; abundance: -; j_gene: TRBJ2-5; d_gene: TRBD2; v_gene: TRBV4-1
CDR3nt: TGTGCCAGCAGTTTCCGCCGGGGACGTTTGGCAGATACGCAGTATTTT; CDR3aa: CASSFRRGRLADTQYF; abundance: -; j_gene: TRBJ2-3; d_gene: -; v_gene: TRBV28
CDR3nt: TGCGCCAGCAGTGAGAAGGGCTCGCGTAACTATGGCTACACCTTC; CDR3aa: CASSEKGSRNYGYTF; abundance: -; j_gene: TRBJ1-2; d_gene: -; v_gene: TRBV23-1
CDR3nt: TGTGCCTGGAGTGTAGTTAGCGCCGGGGAGCTGTTTTTT; CDR3aa: CAWSVVSAGELFF; abundance: -; j_gene: TRBJ2-2; d_gene: -; v_gene: TRBV30
CDR3nt: TGTGCCAGCAGCCAAGATTTAGCGGGGCTAACGAACACCGGGGAGCTGTTTTTT; CDR3aa: CASSQDLAGLTNTGELFF; abundance: -; j_gene: TRBJ2-2; d_gene: TRBD2; v_gene: TRBV4-2
CDR3nt: TGTGCCAGCAGCCAAGGGCTGGGACAGGGATCAGGGGCCAACGTCCTGACTTTC; CDR3aa: CASSQGLGQGSGANVLTF; abundance: once; j_gene: TRBJ2-6; d_gene: TRBD1; v_gene: TRBV3-1/TRBV3-2
CDR3nt: TGTGCCAGCAGTTCACCAAACGGGGGGACCTATGGCTACACCTTC; CDR3aa: CASSSPNGGTYGYTF; abundance: -; j_gene: TRBJ1-2; d_gene: -; v_gene: TRBV27
CDR3nt: TGTGCCTGGAGTGTACAGGACTTAGATACGCAGTATTTT; CDR3aa: CAWSVQDLDTQYF; abundance: -; j_gene: TRBJ2-3; d_gene: -; v_gene: TRBV30
CDR3nt: TGTGCCAGCAGTTCCCCGGAAACAGATACGCAGTATTTT; CDR3aa: CASSSPETDTQYF; abundance: once; j_gene: TRBJ2-3; d_gene: -; v_gene: TRBV6-5
CDR3nt: TGTGCCAGCAGCCCTAAAGCGGGGGCCTTAAGCACAGATACGCAGTATTTT; CDR3aa: CASSPKAGALSTDTQYF; abundance: -; j_gene: TRBJ2-3; d_gene: TRBD2; v_gene: TRBV11-2
CDR3nt: TGTGCCAGCAGCTCAAGAGAGGGCTACGAGCAGTACTTC; CDR3aa: CASSSREGYEQYF; abundance: -; j_gene: TRBJ2-7; d_gene: -; v_gene: TRBV7-3
CDR3nt: TGTGCCAGCAGCCGGAGACAGGGACTTACGGAGCAGTACTTC; CDR3aa: CASSRRQGLTEQYF; abundance: -; j_gene: TRBJ2-7; d_gene: -; v_gene: TRBV7-2
CDR3nt: TGTGCCAGCAGCCCCGGGCTAGCGTTCCACGAGCAGTACTTC; CDR3aa: CASSPGLAFHEQYF; abundance: once; j_gene: TRBJ2-7; d_gene: -; v_gene: TRBV7-2
CDR3nt: TGTGCCAGCACGGTGAATAGCAATCAGCCCCAGCATTTT; CDR3aa: CASTVNSNQPQHF; abundance: -; j_gene: TRBJ1-5; d_gene: -; v_gene: TRBV28
CDR3nt: TGTGCCAGCAGTCCGGGGGGGGGAACTGAAGCTTTCTTT; CDR3aa: CASSPGGGTEAFF; abundance: medium-sized; j_gene: TRBJ1-1; d_gene: -; v_gene: TRBV6-5
CDR3nt: TGTGCCAGCGCGTCCTACGGGGGCTACACCTTC; CDR3aa: CASASYGGYTF; abundance: -; j_gene: TRBJ1-2; d_gene: -; v_gene: TRBV12-3/TRBV12-4
CDR3nt: TGTGCCAGCAGTGAATATTGGGGAAGCACAGATACGCAGTATTTT; CDR3aa: CASSEYWGSTDTQYF; abundance: once; j_gene: TRBJ2-3; d_gene: -; v_gene: TRBV25-1
CDR3nt: TGCGCCAGCAGCAGGGGACAGGAGAACACTGAAGCTTTCTTT; CDR3aa: CASSRGQENTEAFF; abundance: -; j_gene: TRBJ1-1; d_gene: TRBD1; v_gene: TRBV5-1
CDR3nt: TGCAGTGCGCCAGGGGCCACTGAAGCTTTCTTT; CDR3aa: CSAPGATEAFF; abundance: -; j_gene: TRBJ1-1; d_gene: -; v_gene: TRBV20-1
CDR3nt: TGTGCCAGCAGTTTTTCGGGGATCCGGGGGGAGCAGTACTTC; CDR3aa: CASSFSGIRGEQYF; abundance: -; j_gene: TRBJ2-7; d_gene: -; v_gene: TRBV28
CDR3nt: TGTGCCGGCCCAAATCAGACAGGTCCACCCGGGGAGCTGTTTTTT; CDR3aa: CAGPNQTGPPGELFF; abundance: -; j_gene: TRBJ2-2; d_gene: -; v_gene: TRBV2
CDR3nt: TGTGCCAGCAGACCGGATGCAGTGAACTTCACAGATACGCAGTATTTT; CDR3aa: CASRPDAVNFTDTQYF; abundance: -; j_gene: TRBJ2-3; d_gene: -; v_gene: TRBV21-1
CDR3nt: TGCAGCGTTGATGGGGCACTCGGGATTGAAGCTTTCTTT; CDR3aa: CSVDGALGIEAFF; abundance: -; j_gene: TRBJ1-1; d_gene: -; v_gene: TRBV29-1
CDR3nt: TGTGCCAGCAGTGAGTGGAGGTCCGGGGAGCTGTTTTTT; CDR3aa: CASSEWRSGELFF; abundance: -; j_gene: TRBJ2-2; d_gene: -; v_gene: TRBV28
CDR3nt: TGTGCCAGCAGCTTAGGTGGGTCAGCCCAGTTCGCTTTCTTT; CDR3aa: CASSLGGSAQFAFF; abundance: -; j_gene: TRBJ1-1; d_gene: -; v_gene: TRBV7-8
CDR3nt: TGTGCCAGTAACAGCAATAGCAATCAGCCCCAGCATTTT; CDR3aa: CASNSNSNQPQHF; abundance: -; j_gene: TRBJ1-5; d_gene: -; v_gene: TRBV19
CDR3nt: TGTGCCATCAGTGTTAGACAAGCGAACACTGAAGCTTTCTTT; CDR3aa: CAISVRQANTEAFF; abundance: -; j_gene: TRBJ1-1; d_gene: -; v_gene: TRBV10-3